Each of the 27 T cell receptor beta chains below was sequenced from the same sample in a study of blood T cell repertoires in COVID-19. The protocol was immunoSEQ multiplex PCR, while the TCRdb copy is restricted to in-frame clones and leaves out a portion. The repertoire holds a few hundred thousand clones, approximately 90% seen once, with more than 0.95% in the top ten. The sample was PBMCs or T cells enriched from blood (not recorded which). The receptors shown here come from a woman between 18 and 30 years old who had recovered from COVID-19.

The chain combines TRBV18 with TRBJ1-2; D remains unclear. The CDR3 consists of 13 residues. Germline V lookup: CDR1 KGHSH, CDR2 LQKENI. Trimming left V 2 bases short and J 7 bases short, with 11 bases between. The CDR3 region is CASSPNDKVGYTF. The CDR3 coding sequence is TGTGCCAGCTCACCAAATGACAAAGTTGGCTACACCTTC.

The chain recombines TRBV6-5 with TRBJ1-4, with no clear D. Looked up from germline, CDR1 is MNHEY and CDR2 is SVGAGI. CDR3 length equals 13 residues. With 7 bases removed from V and 8 bases from J, the gap between germline ends came to 14 bases. Here the CDR3 DNA reads TGTGCCAGCATACCCGAGCGTGGGGAAAAACTGTTTTTT. It yields the protein CASIPERGEKLFF.

V gene TRBV15 combines with J gene TRBJ1-2; 8 bases are a match to TRBD1. This CDR3 region has 14 residues. After removal of 4 bases from V and 5 bases from J, the junction contained 6 bases not matched to a gene. The V gene's germline CDR1 is LNHNV and CDR2 YYDKDF (reference sequence). The CDR3 sequence is CATSTGTGFYGYTF. Here the CDR3 DNA reads TGTGCCACCAGCACCGGGACAGGTTTTTATGGCTACACCTTC.

In regard to this clone: Other DNA sequences from this sample encode an identical CDR3 as well. This chain links TRBV9 with TRBJ1-1; no reliable D call. The V end was cut by 0 bases, the J end by 0 bases, with 3 bases between. The CDR3 sequence is 13 residues long. The V gene's germline CDR1 is SGDLS and CDR2 YYNGEE. The CDR3: CASSVAVNTEAFF. The CDR3 coding sequence is TGTGCCAGCAGCGTAGCAGTGAACACTGAAGCTTTCTTT.

The chain combines TRBV6-5 with TRBJ2-1; 13 bases are shared with TRBD2. Germline assignment: CDR1 MNHEY and CDR2 SVGAGI. This CDR3 is built from 16 residues. J lost 5 bases, V lost 1 base, and 2 bases had no gene match. This CDR3 is CASSYWGLAGNNEQFF. Here the CDR3 DNA reads TGTGCCAGCAGTTACTGGGGACTAGCGGGGAACAATGAGCAGTTCTTC.

The rearrangement uses TRBV9 and TRBJ1-6; TRBD1 is a possible D gene (5 bases). V lost 1 base and J 10 bases, leaving 15 bases between the germline ends. Germline CDR1 reads SGDLS; CDR2 reads YYNGEE. The CDR3 length is 15 residues. The CDR3, as DNA: TGTGCCAGCAGCGTACGTGGAGGGGCCGAATCACCCCTCCACTTT. It specifies CASSVRGGAESPLHF.

This clone was counted between two and nine times. The chain is built from TRBV6-5 and TRBJ1-1; maybe TRBD1 (5 bases). The CDR3 is made up of 15 amino acids. The germline CDR1 and CDR2 sequences are MNHEY and SVGAGI. With 4 bases removed from V and 2 bases from J, the gap between germline ends came to 14 bases. In DNA, the CDR3 is TGTGCCAGCAGTTTAGGGGCTGGAGTTAACACTGAAGCTTTCTTT. This translates into CASSLGAGVNTEAFF.

The V gene is TRBV7-2, the J gene TRBJ2-3; D call uncertain. There are 16 residues in the CDR3. Germline CDR1 is SGHTA and CDR2 is FQGNSA. The V end lost 1 base, the J end lost 6 bases, and 17 bases lay between the germline ends. The CDR3 sequence is CASSLDHILCPDTQYF. CDR3 sequence (DNA): TGTGCCAGCAGCTTAGATCACATCCTCTGTCCGGATACGCAGTATTTT.

This chain joins TRBV27 and TRBJ1-5; TRBD1 is a possible D gene (5 bases). The CDR3 is made up of 13 amino acids. Germline CDR1 is MNHEY and CDR2 is SMNVEV (reference sequence). V was clipped by 10 bases and J by 6 bases, with 16 bases between them. CDR3 amino acids: CATRGVSRQPQHF. CDR3 bases: TGTGCCACCCGGGGGGTCAGCCGTCAGCCCCAGCATTTT.

J is TRBJ1-2 and V is TRBV7-9; 9 bases agree with TRBD1. The CDR3 runs to 13 residues. The germline V gene has CDR1 SEHNR and CDR2 FQNEAQ (reference sequence). J gave up 8 bases and V 5 bases, and 6 bases lay outside the gene matches. The CDR3 DNA follows: TGTGCCAGCAGCAGGACAGGGGTGGAAGGCTACACCTTC. Residues: CASSRTGVEGYTF.

The chain joins TRBV5-5 to TRBJ2-3; D not resolved. This CDR3 has 14 amino acids. V gave up 0 bases and J gave up 1 base, with 6 bases separating them. In germline, CDR1 is SGHKS, CDR2 YYEKEE (reference sequence). The CDR3: CASSLVPGTDTQYF. The CDR3 nucleotides are TGTGCCAGCAGCTTGGTCCCTGGCACAGATACGCAGTATTTT.

The V gene is TRBV4-2, the J gene TRBJ1-2; D is undetermined. The CDR3 runs 14 residues. Germline V lookup: CDR1 LGHNA, CDR2 YNFKEQ. The V end lost 4 bases, the J end lost 6 bases, and 15 bases lay between the germline ends. The DNA for the CDR3 is TGTGCCAGCAGCCCAGGCGGGGTAGGGCATGGCTACACCTTC. It yields the protein CASSPGGVGHGYTF.

This rearrangement joins TRBV12-3 or TRBV12-4 to TRBJ2-7; 10 nucleotides align to TRBD1. There are 13 residues in the CDR3. Trimming removed 6 bases from V and 4 bases from J; junction bases left unmatched: 3. The CDR3 DNA reads TGTGCCAGCAGCCGGGGACAGGGGTACGAGCAGTACTTC. It is translated as CASSRGQGYEQYF.

The chain couples TRBV4-3 to TRBJ2-1; D is ambiguous. The V and J ends lost 4 bases and 3 bases respectively, with 13 bases between them. CDR1 and CDR2 from the germline V gene are LGHNA and YSLEER. The CDR3 runs 15 residues. For the CDR3, the DNA is TGCGCCAGCAGCCTAACCCGGGTCGACTACAATGAGCAGTTCTTC. It translates to CASSLTRVDYNEQFF.

CDR3 amino acids: CASSSPPLASNEQFF. CDR3 nucleotide sequence: TGTGCCAGCAGCTCCCCCCCACTAGCGAGCAATGAGCAGTTCTTC. The rearrangement joins TRBV7-2 to TRBJ2-1; 7 bases match TRBD2. Germline trimming cut 4 bases from V and 6 bases from J; bases unmatched to any gene: 9. Germline CDR1 SGHTA, CDR2 FQGNSA. The CDR3 has 15 amino acids.

The gene calls are TRBV30 and TRBJ1-4, with a possible D match to TRBD1 (5 bases). CDR1 GTSNPN and CDR2 SVGIG come from the germline V gene (reference sequence). The CDR3 covers 16 residues. Trimming cost V 0 bases and J 7 bases, with 18 bases left between them. The CDR3 loop reads CAWSVRTGREAEKLFF. CDR3 in DNA: TGTGCCTGGAGTGTACGTACGGGCAGGGAGGCTGAAAAACTGTTTTTT.

The rearrangement joins TRBV7-8 to TRBJ2-7, with 13 nucleotides matching TRBD2. Germline loops: CDR1 SGHVS, CDR2 FQNEAQ. The V gene end was trimmed by 5 bases and the J gene end by 7 bases; junction bases not matched to a gene: 8. The CDR3 has 15 residues. For the CDR3, the DNA is TGTGCCAGCAGCCTCGGGACTAGCGGGGATGGAGAGCAGTACTTC. This translates into CASSLGTSGDGEQYF.

The rearrangement links TRBV20-1 to TRBJ1-2; D remains ambiguous. The germline gives CDR1 DFQATT, CDR2 SNEGSKA (reference sequence). Trimming took 6 bases from V and 2 from J, leaving 13 bases between them. There are 13 residues in the CDR3. This chain's CDR3 is CSASTESNYGYTF. The CDR3 nucleotides are TGCAGTGCGAGTACAGAATCAAACTATGGCTACACCTTC.

The chain is built from TRBV27 and TRBJ1-1; D unclear. The CDR3 consists of 11 residues. Germline assignment: CDR1 MNHEY and CDR2 SMNVEV (reference sequence). The V and J ends lost 5 bases and 11 bases respectively, with 12 bases between them. In DNA form, the CDR3 reads TGTGCCAGCAGTGGCAGCGGGCCCGCTTTCTTT. It specifies CASSGSGPAFF.

This rearrangement joins TRBV6-5 to TRBJ1-1; possible D gene TRBD1, 6 bases. CDR1 MNHEY and CDR2 SVGAGI come from the germline V gene. The CDR3 loop spans 14 amino acids. Trimming shortened V by 7 bases and J by 2 bases, and 14 bases separated the two germline ends. CDR3: CASNSGTLNTEAFF. Written as DNA, the CDR3 is TGTGCCAGCAACTCCGGGACATTAAACACTGAAGCTTTCTTT.

In its sample, this clone was seen a few times. The rearrangement joins TRBV9 to TRBJ1-3; a weak D match, TRBD1 (6 bases). CDR3 length: 15 residues. Trimming removed 1 base from V and 0 bases from J, with 8 bases in between. CDR1 is SGDLS, CDR2 YYNGEE, per germline. Written as DNA, the CDR3 is TGTGCCAGCAGCGTAACGACAGGCTCTGGAAACACCATATATTTT. Encoded protein: CASSVTTGSGNTIYF. Full variable domain (rest looked up from reference TRBV9 and TRBJ1-3): DSGVTQTPKHLITATGQRVTLRCSPRSGDLSVYWYQQSLDQGLQFLIQYYNGEERAKGNILERFSAQQFPDLHSELNLSSLELGDSALYFCASSVTTGSGNTIYFGEGSWLTVV.

This chain uses TRBV2 with TRBJ2-7, with 9 bases lining up with TRBD2. Looked up from germline, CDR1 is SNHLY and CDR2 is FYNNEI. Losses at the gene ends were 3 bases for V and 3 bases for J; bases not matched to a gene: 6. The CDR3 has 15 amino acids. CDR3 in amino acids: CASSEGGGVLYEQYF. CDR3 in DNA: TGTGCCAGCAGTGAGGGCGGGGGGGTACTCTACGAGCAGTACTTC.

The chain is built from TRBV10-1 and TRBJ2-7; the match to TRBD1 covers 8 bases. The CDR3 sequence is 18 residues long. Germline V gene data show CDR1 as WNHNN and CDR2 as SYGVQD (reference sequence). V trimming: 0 bases; J trimming: 4 bases; junction bases outside the gene matches: 14. The CDR3 DNA is TGCGCCAGCAGTGAGTCGAAAGGAGAGCAGGGGGCAAAGTACGAGCAGTACTTC. Protein: CASSESKGEQGAKYEQYF.

This clone was observed a handful of times. DNA for the CDR3: TGCGCCAGCAGCCAAGTAGACTCGACAGCCGCCTACGAGCAGTACTTC. Translated: CASSQVDSTAAYEQYF. V gene TRBV4-1 combines with J gene TRBJ2-7; D may be TRBD1 (5 bases). The germline gives CDR1 MGHRA, CDR2 YSYEKL. The CDR3 totals 16 residues. V lost 1 base and J lost 2, with 15 bases in between.

The chain is built from TRBV6-5 and TRBJ1-2; TRBD1 is a possible D gene (5 bases). V was trimmed by 2 bases and J by 6 bases, leaving 13 bases between them. Per the germline V gene, CDR1 is MNHEY and CDR2 is SVGAGI. This CDR3 has 14 amino acids. For the CDR3, the DNA is TGTGCCAGCAGTTACCGGGACTCACGTCATGGCTACACCTTC. The encoded protein is CASSYRDSRHGYTF.

This clone has only one observation. This rearrangement joins TRBV19 to TRBJ2-3; unclear D gene. Trimming took off 4 bases at V and 0 bases at J, with 11 bases between the two ends. Germline lookup yields CDR1 LNHDA and CDR2 SQIVND (reference sequence). The CDR3 extends over 15 amino acids. CDR3 DNA sequence: TGTGCCAGTAGTAACTACCTCCGTAGCACAGATACGCAGTATTTT. Its protein product is CASSNYLRSTDTQYF.

The chain carries TRBV21-1 and TRBJ2-7; no check of the table's D call, TRBD1, against the DNA was made. TRBV21-1 is flagged as a pseudogene. CDR3 length equals 12 residues. Here the CDR3 DNA reads TGTGCCAGATACAAACCCCGCTACGAGCAGTACTTC. It encodes CARYKPRYEQYF.